This record covers a single T cell receptor (beta chain). Its antigen is still unknown. V lost 4 bases and J lost 0, with 14 bases in between. Germline V gene lookup returns CDR1 SGHNT and CDR2 YYREEE (reference sequence). The length of the CDR3 is 17 residues. These data belong to a study of T cells in localized non-small cell lung cancer. Study observations and caveats: A median roughly 57 of the top 100 tumor clones appeared in adjacent lung. Adjacent uninvolved lung had the highest clonality, suggesting focused antigen responses.

Assay used: immunoSEQ multiplex PCR; TCRdb lists only in-frame clones, some missing. Among about 77,000 clones, 88% were seen once, and the ten largest hold approximately 22%. The V call is TRBV5-4, the J call TRBJ1-6; maybe TRBD1 (6 bases). The TCR comes from a woman aged 40-69 years with stage I squamous cell lung carcinoma. The sequencing used peripheral blood, collected before any cancer treatment. The CDR3 reads CASSLGGASSYNSPLHF. For the CDR3, the DNA is TGTGCCAGCAGCCTTGGGGGGGCCAGCTCCTATAATTCACCCCTCCACTTT. The full variable domain, in which reference TRBV5-4 and TRBJ1-6 provide the parts outside the CDR3, is ETGVTQSPTHLIKTRGQQVTLRCSSQSGHNTVSWYQQALGQGPQFIFQYYREEENGRGNFPPRFSGLQFPNYSSELNVNALELDDSALYLCASSLGGASSYNSPLHFGNGTRLTVT.